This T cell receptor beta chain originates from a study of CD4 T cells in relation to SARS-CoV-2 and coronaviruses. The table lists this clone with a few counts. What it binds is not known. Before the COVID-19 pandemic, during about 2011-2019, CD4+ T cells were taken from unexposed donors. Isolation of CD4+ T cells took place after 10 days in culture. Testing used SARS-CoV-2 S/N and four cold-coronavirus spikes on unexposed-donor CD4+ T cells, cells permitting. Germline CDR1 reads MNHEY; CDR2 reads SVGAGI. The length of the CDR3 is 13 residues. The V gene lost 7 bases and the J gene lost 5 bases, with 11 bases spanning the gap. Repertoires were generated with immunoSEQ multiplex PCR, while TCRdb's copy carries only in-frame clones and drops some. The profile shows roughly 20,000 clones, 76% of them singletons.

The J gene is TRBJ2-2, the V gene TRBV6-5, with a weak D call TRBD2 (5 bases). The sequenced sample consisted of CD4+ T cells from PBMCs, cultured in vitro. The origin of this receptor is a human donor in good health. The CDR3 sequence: CASKADGTGELFF. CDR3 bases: TGTGCCAGCAAAGCGGACGGTACCGGGGAGCTGTTTTTT.